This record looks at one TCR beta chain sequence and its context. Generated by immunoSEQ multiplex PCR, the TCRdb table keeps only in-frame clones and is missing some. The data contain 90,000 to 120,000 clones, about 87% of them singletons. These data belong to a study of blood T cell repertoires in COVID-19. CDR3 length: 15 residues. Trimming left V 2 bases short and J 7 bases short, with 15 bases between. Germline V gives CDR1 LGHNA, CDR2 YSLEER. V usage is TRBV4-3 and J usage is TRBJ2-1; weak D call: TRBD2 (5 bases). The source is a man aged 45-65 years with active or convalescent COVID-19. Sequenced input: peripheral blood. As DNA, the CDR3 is TGCGCCAGCAGCCAACGCCCGGGTGGGGAGAATGAGCAGTTCTTC. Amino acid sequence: CASSQRPGGENEQFF.